Presented here are 2 T cell receptor beta chains from one specimen sequenced in a study of T cells in Graves' hyperthyroidism and ophthalmopathy. Authors of the study amplified TCR beta CDR3 regions from RNA transcripts. Researchers ran a first-round RT-PCR on the TCR CDR3 using the HTBI primer set. Each CDR3 protein gets one entry after TCRdb re-called the multiplex PCR reads with MiXCR. Counted here are about 520,000 distinct CDR3 sequences, roughly a quarter occurring once; the ten biggest clones make up 10% to 12%. Sequencing input: blood. These receptors originate from a woman aged 25 to 39 with Graves' ophthalmopathy.

The V gene is TRBV5-1, the J gene TRBJ2-7, with 7 bases lining up with TRBD1. J was trimmed by 6 bases and V by 4 bases; bases with no gene match: 7. Germline V gives CDR1 SGHRS, CDR2 YFSETQ. The CDR3 loop spans 13 amino acids. This CDR3 is CASSGRQGVEQYF. The CDR3 DNA follows: TGCGCCAGCAGCGGGAGACAGGGAGTCGAGCAGTACTTC. Full variable domain (remainder filled in from reference TRBV5-1 and TRBJ2-7): KAGVTQTPRYLIKTRGQQVTLSCSPISGHRSVSWYQQTPGQGLQFLFEYFSETQRNKGNFPGRFSGRQFSNSRSEMNVSTLELGDSALYLCASSGRQGVEQYFGPGTRLTVT.

This clonotype was observed many times. The rearrangement joins TRBV5-1 to TRBJ2-7; D remains ambiguous. V lost 2 bases and J 3 bases, leaving 9 bases between the germline ends. CDR1 is SGHRS and CDR2 is YFSETQ in the germline V gene. The CDR3 is 13 amino acids. The CDR3 protein is CASSFSSNYEQYF. CDR3 DNA sequence: TGCGCCAGCAGCTTTTCTTCGAACTACGAGCAGTACTTC.